This TCR beta chain was captured in a study of human T cells and chemical hapten exposure. This clonotype was counted between two and nine times. Its antigen remains unknown. TCRdb re-analysed the RACE reads in MiXCR, keeping a single row per CDR3 protein. Altogether 300,000 to 400,000 distinct CDR3 sequences are present, roughly 6.9% being singletons, with the ten largest covering 8% to 9%. V lost 5 bases and J 8 bases, leaving 15 bases between the germline ends. There are 14 residues in the CDR3. CDR1 and CDR2 (germline): MNHEY, SMNVEV (reference sequence). Time point of the sample: patch test 1, 2 weeks after DPC sensitization. Noted treatment: therapeutic diphenylcyclopropenone sensitization with weekly scalp DPC. Each patch-test visit's blood sample preceded patch application. Findings and limits, study-wide: The presence of alopecia in the donors means their immune response may differ from healthy people's.

The receptor comes from a woman between 18 and 29 years old with alopecia areata. Some clones in this sample may be carry-over from other donors' samples. The genes are TRBV27 and TRBJ1-4; D gene uncertain. This specimen was whole blood, taken in connection with sensitization to the hapten diphenylcyclopropenone (DPC). CDR3 sequence (DNA): TGTGCCAGCAGTCAACCCCGTGGCAGCGAAAAACTGTTTTTT. Protein: CASSQPRGSEKLFF.